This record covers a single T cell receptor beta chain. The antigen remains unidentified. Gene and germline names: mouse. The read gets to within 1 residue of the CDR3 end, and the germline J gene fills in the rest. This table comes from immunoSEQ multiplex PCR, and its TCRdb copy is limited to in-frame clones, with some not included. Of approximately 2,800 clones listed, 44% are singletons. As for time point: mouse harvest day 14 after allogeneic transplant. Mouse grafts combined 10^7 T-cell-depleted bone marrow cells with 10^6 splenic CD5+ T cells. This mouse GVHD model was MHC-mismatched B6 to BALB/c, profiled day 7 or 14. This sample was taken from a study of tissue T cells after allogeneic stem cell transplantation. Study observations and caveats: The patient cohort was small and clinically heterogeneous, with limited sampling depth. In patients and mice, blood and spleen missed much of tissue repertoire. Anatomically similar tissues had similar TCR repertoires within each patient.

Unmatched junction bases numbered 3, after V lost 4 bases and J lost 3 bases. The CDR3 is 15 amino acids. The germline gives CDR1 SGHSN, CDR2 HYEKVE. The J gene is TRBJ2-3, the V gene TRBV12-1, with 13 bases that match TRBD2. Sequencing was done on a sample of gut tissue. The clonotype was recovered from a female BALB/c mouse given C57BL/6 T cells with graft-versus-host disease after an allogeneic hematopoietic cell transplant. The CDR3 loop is CASSRDWGGAETLYF. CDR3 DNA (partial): TGTGCCAGCTCCCGGGACTGGGGGGGGGCAGAAACGCTGTAT. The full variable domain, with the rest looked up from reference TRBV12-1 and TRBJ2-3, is DSGVVQSPRHIIKEKGGRSVLTCIPISGHSNVVWYQQTLGKELKFLIQHYEKVERDKGFLPSRFSVQQFDDYHSEMNMSALELEDSAMYFCASSRDWGGAETLYFGSGTRLTVL.